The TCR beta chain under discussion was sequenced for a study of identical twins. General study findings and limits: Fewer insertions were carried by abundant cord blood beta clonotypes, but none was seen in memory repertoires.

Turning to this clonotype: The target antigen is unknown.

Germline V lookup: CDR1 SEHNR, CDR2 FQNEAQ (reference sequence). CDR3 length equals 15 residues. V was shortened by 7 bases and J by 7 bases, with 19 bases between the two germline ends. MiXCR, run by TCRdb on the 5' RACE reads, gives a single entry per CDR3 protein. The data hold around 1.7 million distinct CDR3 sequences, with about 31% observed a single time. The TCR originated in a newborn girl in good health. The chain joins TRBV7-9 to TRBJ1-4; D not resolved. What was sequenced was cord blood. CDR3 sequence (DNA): TGTGCCAGCACCGTTCTACCCAGGACGGGTGAAAAACTGTTTTTT. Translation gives CASTVLPRTGEKLFF. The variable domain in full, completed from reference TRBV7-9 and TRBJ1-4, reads DTGVSQNPRHKITKRGQNVTFRCDPISEHNRLYWYRQTLGQGPEFLTYFQNEAQLEKSRLLSDRFSAERPKGSFSTLEIQRTEQGDSAMYLCASTVLPRTGEKLFFGSGTQLSVL.